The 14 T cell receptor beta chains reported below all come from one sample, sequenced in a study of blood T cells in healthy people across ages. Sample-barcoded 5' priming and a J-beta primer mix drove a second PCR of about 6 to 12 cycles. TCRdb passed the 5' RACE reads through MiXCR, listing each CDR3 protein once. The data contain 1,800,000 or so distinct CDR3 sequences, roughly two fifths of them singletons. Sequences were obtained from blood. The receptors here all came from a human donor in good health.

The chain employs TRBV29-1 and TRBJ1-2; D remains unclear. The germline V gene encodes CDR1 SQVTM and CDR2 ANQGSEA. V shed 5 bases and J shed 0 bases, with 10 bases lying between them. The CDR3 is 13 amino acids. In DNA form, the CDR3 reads TGCAGCGTTCGGGAGGCGTCTAACTATGGCTACACCTTC. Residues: CSVREASNYGYTF.

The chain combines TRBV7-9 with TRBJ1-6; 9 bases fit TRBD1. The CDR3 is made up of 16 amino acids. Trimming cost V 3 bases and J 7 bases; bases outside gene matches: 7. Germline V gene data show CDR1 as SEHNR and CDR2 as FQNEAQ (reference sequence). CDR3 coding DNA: TGTGCCAGCAGCTTCGGAGGACAGGGGACGAATTCACCCCTCCACTTT. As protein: CASSFGGQGTNSPLHF.

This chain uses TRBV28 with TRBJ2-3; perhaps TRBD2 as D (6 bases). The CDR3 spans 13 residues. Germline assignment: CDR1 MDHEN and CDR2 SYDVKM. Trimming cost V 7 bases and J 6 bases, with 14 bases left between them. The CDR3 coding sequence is TGTGCCAGCACAGTCAGGGAGGCTGATACGCAGTATTTT. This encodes CASTVREADTQYF.

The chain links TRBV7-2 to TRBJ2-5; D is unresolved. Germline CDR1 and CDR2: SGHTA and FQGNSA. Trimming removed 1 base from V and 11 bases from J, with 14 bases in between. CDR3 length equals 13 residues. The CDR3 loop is CASSLVTTIEQYF. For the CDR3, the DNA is TGTGCCAGCAGCTTAGTAACTACCATTGAGCAGTACTTC. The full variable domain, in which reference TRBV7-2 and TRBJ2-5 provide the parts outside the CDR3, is GAGVSQSPSNKVTEKGKDVELRCDPISGHTALYWYRQSLGQGLEFLIYFQGNSAPDKSGLPSDRFSAERTGGSVSTLTIQRTQQEDSAVYLCASSLVTTIEQYFGPGTRLLVL.

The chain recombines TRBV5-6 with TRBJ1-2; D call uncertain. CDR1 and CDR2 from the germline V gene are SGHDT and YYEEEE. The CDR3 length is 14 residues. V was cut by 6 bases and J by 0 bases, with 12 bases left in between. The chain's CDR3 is CASTFRFTNYGYTF. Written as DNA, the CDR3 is TGTGCCAGCACCTTCCGGTTTACTAACTATGGCTACACCTTC. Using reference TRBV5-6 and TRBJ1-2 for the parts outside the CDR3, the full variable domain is DAGVTQSPTHLIKTRGQQVTLRCSPKSGHDTVSWYQQALGQGPQFIFQYYEEEERQRGNFPDRFSGHQFPNYSSELNVNALLLGDSALYLCASTFRFTNYGYTFGSGTRLTVV.

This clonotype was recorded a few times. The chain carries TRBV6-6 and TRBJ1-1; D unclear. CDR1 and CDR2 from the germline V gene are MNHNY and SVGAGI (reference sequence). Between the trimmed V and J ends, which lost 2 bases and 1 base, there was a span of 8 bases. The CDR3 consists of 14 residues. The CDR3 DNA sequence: TGTGCCAGCAGTTACGGGCAGAGGAACACTGAAGCTTTCTTT. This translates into CASSYGQRNTEAFF.

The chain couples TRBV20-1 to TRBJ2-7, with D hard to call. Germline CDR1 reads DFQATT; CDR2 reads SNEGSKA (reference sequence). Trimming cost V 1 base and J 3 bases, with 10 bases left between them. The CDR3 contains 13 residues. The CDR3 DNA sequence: TGCAGTGCTAGAGTCTCGTCAGGCTACGAGCAGTACTTC. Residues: CSARVSSGYEQYF.

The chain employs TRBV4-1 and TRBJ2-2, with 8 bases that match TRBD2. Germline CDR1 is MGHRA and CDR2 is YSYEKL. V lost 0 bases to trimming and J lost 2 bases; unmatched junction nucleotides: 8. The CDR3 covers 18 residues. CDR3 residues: CASSQDGQRGINTGELFF. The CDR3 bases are TGCGCCAGCAGCCAAGATGGCCAGCGGGGGATAAACACCGGGGAGCTGTTTTTT.

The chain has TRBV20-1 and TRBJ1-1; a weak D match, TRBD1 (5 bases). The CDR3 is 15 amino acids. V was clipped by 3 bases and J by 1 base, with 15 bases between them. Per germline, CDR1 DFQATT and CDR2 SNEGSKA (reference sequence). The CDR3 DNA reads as TGCAGTGCTAGCGGGGGACCCGCTACGAACACTGAAGCTTTCTTT. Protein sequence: CSASGGPATNTEAFF.

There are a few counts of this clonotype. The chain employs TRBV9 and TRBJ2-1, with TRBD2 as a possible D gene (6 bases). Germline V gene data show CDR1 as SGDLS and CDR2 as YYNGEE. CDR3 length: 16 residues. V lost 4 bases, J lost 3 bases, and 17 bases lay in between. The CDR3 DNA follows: TGTGCCAGCAGCCCCCCAGGGACTGCCCACTACAATGAGCAGTTCTTC. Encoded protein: CASSPPGTAHYNEQFF.

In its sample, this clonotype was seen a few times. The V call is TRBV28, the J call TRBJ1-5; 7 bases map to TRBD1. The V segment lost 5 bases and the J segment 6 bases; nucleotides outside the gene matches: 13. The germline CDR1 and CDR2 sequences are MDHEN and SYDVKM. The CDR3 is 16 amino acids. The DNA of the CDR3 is TGTGCCAGCAGTAAAGTGGGACAGCTATCGGGTCAGCCCCAGCATTTT. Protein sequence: CASSKVGQLSGQPQHF.

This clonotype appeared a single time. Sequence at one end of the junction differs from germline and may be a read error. CDR3 amino acids: CASSLVEGVDAQYF. CDR3 DNA: TGTGCCAGCAGCTTAGTGGAGGGGGTAGATGCGCAGTATTTT. The J gene is TRBJ2-3, the V gene TRBV7-2; D may match TRBD1 or TRBD2 (6 bases each). The CDR3 has 14 residues. CDR1 is SGHTA, CDR2 FQGNSA, per germline.

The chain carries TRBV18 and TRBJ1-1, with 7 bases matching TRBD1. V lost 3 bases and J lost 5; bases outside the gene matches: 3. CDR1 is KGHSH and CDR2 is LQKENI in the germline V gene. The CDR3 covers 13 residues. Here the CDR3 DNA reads TGTGCCAGCTCACCCGGGACAGAAACTGAAGCTTTCTTT. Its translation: CASSPGTETEAFF.

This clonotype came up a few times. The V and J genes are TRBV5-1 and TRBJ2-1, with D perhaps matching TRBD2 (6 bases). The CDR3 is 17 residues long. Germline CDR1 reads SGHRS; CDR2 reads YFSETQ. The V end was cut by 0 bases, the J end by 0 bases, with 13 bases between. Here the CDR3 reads CASSLGAGTGSYNEQFF. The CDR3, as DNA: TGCGCCAGCAGCTTGGGAGCGGGCACTGGCTCCTACAATGAGCAGTTCTTC.